The rows below give T cell receptor beta chains drawn from one sample of a study of molecular identifiers for immune sequencing clone quantification. TCRdb re-called the PCR reads with MiXCR, one entry per CDR3 protein. Of about 320,000 distinct CDR3 sequences listed, about 20% were seen once; the top ten hold approximately 0.8%. The material sequenced was naive CD8+ T cells from blood, with Jurkat cell RNA spiked in. The receptors derive from a human donor in good health. Some libraries in this study had Jurkat cell RNA spiked in. Both conserved end residues are part of each CDR3. The D gene is left open where the match is weak. Only part of the rows carry a size: once, few, many, or a class if the clone is expanded.

D: TRBD2; V: TRBV6-1; J: TRBJ2-7; size: many; CDR3: CASSERTSPWEQYF
D: TRBD2; V: TRBV4-1; J: TRBJ2-2; size: -; CDR3: CASSQAAVAGVGELFF
D: -; V: TRBV6-2/TRBV6-3; J: TRBJ2-7; size: many; CDR3: CASSYSRGREQYF
D: TRBD2; V: TRBV6-6; J: TRBJ2-1; size: many; CDR3: CASSALLAGGYNEQFF
D: -; V: TRBV7-8; J: TRBJ2-4; size: many; CDR3: CASSLAKSAKNIQYF
D: -; V: TRBV30; J: TRBJ1-1; size: many; CDR3: CAWNLQGTEAFF
D: -; V: TRBV7-9; J: TRBJ1-2; size: few; CDR3: CASSPPETGIYGYTF
D: TRBD1; V: TRBV7-9; J: TRBJ1-2; size: many; CDR3: CASSEDRSYGYTF
D: TRBD2; V: TRBV29-1; J: TRBJ2-7; size: many; CDR3: CSVVLTTSGGADEQYF
D: TRBD2; V: TRBV7-2; J: TRBJ2-5; size: many; CDR3: CASSPGLAGGWLETQYF
D: -; V: TRBV19; J: TRBJ1-5; size: many; CDR3: CASSLGTVSNQPQHF
D: -; V: TRBV12-3/TRBV12-4; J: TRBJ1-5; size: few; CDR3: CASSFLPQPQHF
D: TRBD1; V: TRBV27; J: TRBJ2-3; size: many; CDR3: CASSLRSGGEDTQYF
D: -; V: TRBV29-1; J: TRBJ2-1; size: few; CDR3: CSVPRGDNEQFF
D: -; V: TRBV27; J: TRBJ2-5; size: few; CDR3: CASRAGGQETQYF
D: -; V: TRBV4-3; J: TRBJ2-7; size: few; CDR3: CASSHGTGVNSYEQYF
D: -; V: TRBV2; J: TRBJ1-1; size: many; CDR3: CASREQGYGTEAFF
D: -; V: TRBV27; J: TRBJ1-1; size: many; CDR3: CASSFDGSKAEAFF
D: -; V: TRBV13; J: TRBJ1-4; size: many; CDR3: CASSSISATTNEKLFF
D: TRBD1; V: TRBV29-1; J: TRBJ2-3; size: many; CDR3: CSVGGRQGAISDTQYF
D: -; V: TRBV13; J: TRBJ1-1; size: many; CDR3: CASSSERGTEAFF
D: -; V: TRBV4-1; J: TRBJ1-1; size: many; CDR3: CASSPTGGYAFF
D: -; V: TRBV7-9; J: TRBJ2-7; size: many; CDR3: CASSLAQSREQYF
D: TRBD1; V: TRBV19; J: TRBJ1-2; size: -; CDR3: CATRTGGLGYTF
D: TRBD2; V: TRBV7-2; J: TRBJ2-3; size: -; CDR3: CASIKKRGAVGDSTQYF
D: -; V: TRBV5-1; J: TRBJ1-4; size: few; CDR3: CASSLGYLNQEGEKLFF
D: -; V: TRBV2; J: TRBJ2-6; size: -; CDR3: CASSELYSGANVLTF
D: -; V: TRBV28; J: TRBJ2-1; size: -; CDR3: CAHSQERPYNEQFF
D: -; V: TRBV7-2; J: TRBJ2-7; size: -; CDR3: CASRPQGAGGRYEQYF
D: TRBD2; V: TRBV9; J: TRBJ2-2; size: -; CDR3: CASSVAPPAGSGNTGELFF
D: TRBD2; V: TRBV3-1; J: TRBJ2-3; size: few; CDR3: CASSPGHSGSWTDTQYF
D: -; V: TRBV5-6; J: TRBJ2-5; size: many; CDR3: CASSLIRGEETQYF
D: TRBD1; V: TRBV30; J: TRBJ2-7; size: -; CDR3: CAWSDRDMEQYF
D: -; V: TRBV5-1; J: TRBJ2-3; size: few; CDR3: CASSEFTDTQYF
D: -; V: TRBV19; J: TRBJ2-2; size: many; CDR3: CASSMFGGELFF
D: -; V: TRBV7-6; J: TRBJ2-3; size: -; CDR3: CASSFYTDTQCF
D: -; V: TRBV3-1; J: TRBJ2-2; size: -; CDR3: CASTNQLRGQPEGTGELFF
D: -; V: TRBV19; J: TRBJ2-2; size: many; CDR3: CASSIGVTVNTGELFF
D: TRBD2; V: TRBV9; J: TRBJ2-7; size: many; CDR3: CASSASGTALYEQYF
D: -; V: TRBV9; J: TRBJ1-5; size: many; CDR3: CASSVEGNSNQPQHF
D: -; V: TRBV12-3/TRBV12-4; J: TRBJ1-1; size: many; CDR3: CASSLQPNTEAFF
D: -; V: TRBV5-6; J: TRBJ1-1; size: many; CDR3: CASSRLLNTEAFF
D: TRBD2; V: TRBV7-9; J: TRBJ2-7; size: many; CDR3: CASSLVSGLAGYEQYF
D: -; V: TRBV7-9; J: TRBJ2-2; size: -; CDR3: CASRSTWELLF
D: TRBD1; V: TRBV7-9; J: TRBJ1-1; size: many; CDR3: CASSSRGQGDLGYTEAFF
D: -; V: TRBV27; J: TRBJ1-5; size: many; CDR3: CASSLYPLNQPQHF
D: TRBD2; V: TRBV11-2; J: TRBJ2-7; size: many; CDR3: CASSMTSGGWYEQYF
D: TRBD2; V: TRBV5-5; J: TRBJ2-7; size: few; CDR3: CASSSVGREEQYF
D: TRBD1; V: TRBV25-1; J: TRBJ2-3; size: -; CDR3: CASRLGQGPDMQYF
D: -; V: TRBV4-1; J: TRBJ1-5; size: many; CDR3: CASSQGVLAVPQHF